This section outlines one TCR beta chain sequence together with its context. Seattle enrolled patients during active infection and tracked them longitudinally. This specimen comes from a study of blood T cell repertoires in COVID-19. The wider study: Samples taken during acute and convalescent COVID-19 were collected in the United States, Italy and Spain.

The germline V gene encodes CDR1 LNHNV and CDR2 YYDKDF (reference sequence). The CDR3 runs to 14 residues. Trimming at V came to 5 bases and at J to 10 bases, leaving 6 bases not matched to a gene. Sequencing was performed with immunoSEQ multiplex PCR; in TCRdb, only in-frame clones are kept and a portion is missing. The sample includes about 160,000 clones, about 92% of them seen just once. Material: peripheral blood. This clonotype originated in a man aged 25 to 40 with COVID-19, enrolled during active disease. The chain combines TRBV15 with TRBJ1-6; 9 bases line up with TRBD1. The CDR3 sequence is CATSLGQGLSPLHF. The CDR3, as DNA: TGTGCCACCAGCTTAGGACAGGGGTTATCACCCCTCCACTTT.